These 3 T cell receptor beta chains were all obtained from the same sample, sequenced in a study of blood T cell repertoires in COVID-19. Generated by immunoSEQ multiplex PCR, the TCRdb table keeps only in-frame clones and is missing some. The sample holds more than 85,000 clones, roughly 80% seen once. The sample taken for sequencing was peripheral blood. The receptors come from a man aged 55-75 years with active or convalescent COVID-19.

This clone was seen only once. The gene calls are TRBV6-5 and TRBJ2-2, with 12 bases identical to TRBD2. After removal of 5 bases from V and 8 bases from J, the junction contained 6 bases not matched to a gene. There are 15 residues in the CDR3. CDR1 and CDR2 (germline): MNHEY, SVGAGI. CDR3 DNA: TGTGCCAGCAGTCCTAGAGGGACTAGCGGGGGGGAGCTGTTTTTT. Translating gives CASSPRGTSGGELFF.

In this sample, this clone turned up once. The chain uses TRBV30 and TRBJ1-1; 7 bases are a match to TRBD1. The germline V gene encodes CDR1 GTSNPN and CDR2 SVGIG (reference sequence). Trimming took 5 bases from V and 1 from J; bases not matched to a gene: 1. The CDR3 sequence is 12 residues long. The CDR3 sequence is CAWRQGNTEAFF. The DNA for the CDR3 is TGTGCCTGGCGACAGGGGAACACTGAAGCTTTCTTT.

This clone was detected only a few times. CDR3 sequence reads: CASSPDWANVLTF. The CDR3 nucleotides read TGTGCCAGCAGTCCCGACTGGGCCAACGTCCTGACTTTC. V usage is TRBV7-9 and J usage is TRBJ2-6, with D unclear. The CDR3 sequence is 13 residues long. V lost 6 bases to trimming and J lost 5 bases, with 8 bases between them. Germline V gene lookup returns CDR1 SEHNR and CDR2 FQNEAQ (reference sequence).